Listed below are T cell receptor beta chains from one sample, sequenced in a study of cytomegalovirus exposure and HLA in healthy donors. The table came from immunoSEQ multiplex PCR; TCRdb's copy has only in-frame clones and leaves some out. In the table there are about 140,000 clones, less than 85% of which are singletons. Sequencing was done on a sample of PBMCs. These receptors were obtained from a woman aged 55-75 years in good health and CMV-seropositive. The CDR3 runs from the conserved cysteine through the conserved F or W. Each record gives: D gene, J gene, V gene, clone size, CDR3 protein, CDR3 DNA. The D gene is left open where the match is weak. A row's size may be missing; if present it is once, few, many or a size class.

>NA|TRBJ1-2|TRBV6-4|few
CASSRGEGENGYTF
TGTGCCAGCAGTCGGGGGGAGGGAGAGAATGGCTACACCTTC
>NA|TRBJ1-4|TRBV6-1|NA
CASSHYRGEKLFF
TGTGCCAGCAGCCACTACCGGGGTGAAAAACTGTTTTTT
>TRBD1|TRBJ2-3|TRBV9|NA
CASSVAQGASTDTQYF
TGTGCCAGCAGCGTAGCACAGGGGGCCAGCACAGATACGCAGTATTTT
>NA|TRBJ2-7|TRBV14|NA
CASSPNGGRWNEQYF
TGTGCCAGCAGCCCGAACGGGGGAAGGTGGAACGAGCAGTACTTC
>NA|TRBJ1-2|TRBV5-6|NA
CASSLSPPYGYTF
TGTGCCAGCAGCCTCTCCCCTCCTTATGGCTACACCTTC
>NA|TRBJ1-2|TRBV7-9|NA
CASSQNSNYGYTF
TGTGCCAGCAGCCAAAACAGTAACTATGGCTACACCTTC
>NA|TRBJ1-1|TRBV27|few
CASSPAPAGNTEAFF
TGTGCCAGCAGTCCGGCCCCTGCAGGGAACACTGAAGCTTTCTTT
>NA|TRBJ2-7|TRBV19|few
CASRTDLYEQYF
TGTGCCAGTAGGACAGACCTCTACGAGCAGTACTTC
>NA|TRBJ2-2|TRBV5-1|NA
CASSLDREGGELFF
TGCGCCAGCAGCTTGGACAGGGAGGGCGGGGAGCTGTTTTTT
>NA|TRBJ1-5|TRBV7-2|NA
CASSLMGGSNQPQHF
TGTGCCAGCAGCCTCATGGGAGGAAGCAATCAGCCCCAGCATTTT